This record covers a single T cell receptor beta chain. The CDR3 is made up of 15 amino acids. Germline V gives CDR1 MNHEY, CDR2 SVGAGI. The ends lost 6 bases at V and 1 base at J; junction bases unmatched: 7. This record comes from a study of blood T cell repertoires in COVID-19. Across the whole study: PBMCs, B-cell-depleted T cells, or T cells provided the cDNA or gDNA that made up the material.

Measured with immunoSEQ multiplex PCR; TCRdb has only the in-frame clones, and not every one. Of roughly 250,000 clones in the sample, 75% to 85% were seen once. The sample comprised peripheral blood. The chain combines TRBV6-5 with TRBJ1-1; 8 bases are shared with TRBD1. This TCR was sampled from a woman in her forties or fifties with acute or convalescent COVID-19. CDR3 protein: CASRTQGARNTEAFF. The CDR3, as DNA: TGTGCCAGCAGGACCCAGGGGGCGCGGAACACTGAAGCTTTCTTT.